The 22 T cell receptor beta chains reported below all come from one sample, sequenced in a study of shared clonotypes between healthy human individuals. Libraries were prepared by immunoSEQ multiplex PCR; TCRdb keeps only in-frame clonotypes and omits some of them. The repertoire holds some 2,500,000 clones, with roughly 93% as singletons. Input material: naive CD4+ T cells from PBMCs. Regarding subset: CD45RA+ positively selected. The source of these receptors is a young man in good health. Some clones in this sample may be carry-over from other donors' samples.

V gene TRBV5-1 combines with J gene TRBJ1-4; 7 bases map to TRBD1. The germline CDR1 and CDR2 sequences are SGHRS and YFSETQ. The trim removed 4 bases at V and 4 bases at J, leaving 13 bases unmatched. The CDR3 has 17 amino acids. CDR3 nucleotides: TGCGCCAGCAGCCACGGGACAGCTTTGACATTTAATGAAAAACTGTTTTTT. Its protein is CASSHGTALTFNEKLFF.

This sequence joins TRBV11-2 and TRBJ2-3; D ambiguous. V was pared by 1 base and J by 6 bases, with 11 bases between. The CDR3 spans 14 residues. Germline V gene sequence: CDR1 SGHAT, CDR2 FQNNGV. The CDR3 loop is CASSLADRADTQYF. In DNA, the CDR3 is TGTGCCAGCAGCTTAGCTGACCGGGCGGATACGCAGTATTTT. Complete variable domain (other parts from reference TRBV11-2 and TRBJ2-3): EAGVAQSPRYKIIEKRQSVAFWCNPISGHATLYWYQQILGQGPKLLIQFQNNGVVDDSQLPKDRFSAERLKGVDSTLKIQPAKLEDSAVYLCASSLADRADTQYFGPGTRLTVL.

In regard to this clone: Other DNA sequences in the same sample also yield this CDR3. CDR3 DNA sequence: TGTGCCAGCAGCTTAGATGGGTACAATGAGCAGTTCTTC. This codes for CASSLDGYNEQFF. This chain links TRBV11-2 with TRBJ2-1, with no clear D. The CDR3 is made up of 13 amino acids. Germline CDR1 SGHAT, CDR2 FQNNGV. Trimming left V 0 bases short and J 4 bases short, with 4 bases between.

This chain connects TRBV19 to TRBJ2-1, with D uncertain. This CDR3 is 13 amino acids long. Trimming stripped 3 bases from V and 6 bases from J, with 9 bases between. The germline V gene has CDR1 LNHDA and CDR2 SQIVND (reference sequence). DNA of the CDR3: TGTGCCAGTAGTATGGGGATTGGCAATGAGCAGTTCTTC. Protein: CASSMGIGNEQFF.

The chain recombines TRBV29-1 with TRBJ2-1; tentatively, D is TRBD2 (5 bases). The V and J ends lost 5 bases and 7 bases respectively, with 18 bases between them. Per germline, CDR1 SQVTM and CDR2 ANQGSEA. The CDR3 spans 14 residues. The CDR3 bases are TGCAGCGTTCGTGGTGAGCGGCTTTGGAATGAGCAGTTCTTC. Translated: CSVRGERLWNEQFF.

In its sample, this clone was seen once. CDR3 DNA sequence: TGTGCCAGCAGCTTAAGGGGACAGGGGTACAATGAGCAGTTCTTC. It translates to CASSLRGQGYNEQFF. The chain employs TRBV7-2 and TRBJ2-1; 10 bases match TRBD1. Germline CDR1 reads SGHTA; CDR2 reads FQGNSA. V shed 2 bases and J 4 bases; nucleotides not matched to a gene: 2. This CDR3 is built from 15 residues.

The chain uses TRBV5-1 and TRBJ2-5; D is possibly TRBD2 (5 bases). The CDR3 contains 15 residues. With 3 bases removed from V and 1 base from J, the gap between germline ends came to 13 bases. Germline assignment: CDR1 SGHRS and CDR2 YFSETQ. CDR3 in DNA: TGCGCCAGCAGCTGGGCCCGGGAACCCCAAGAGACCCAGTACTTC. This codes for CASSWAREPQETQYF.

The chain links TRBV18 to TRBJ2-7; D uncertain. This CDR3 has 14 amino acids. Germline-derived CDR1 and CDR2 are KGHSH and LQKENI. Trimming shortened V by 1 base and J by 3 bases, and 10 bases separated the two germline ends. The CDR3 sequence: CASSPLRAVYEQYF. Written as DNA, the CDR3 is TGTGCCAGCTCACCACTACGGGCGGTCTACGAGCAGTACTTC.

The V and J genes are TRBV28 and TRBJ2-7; D could derive from TRBD1 or TRBD2 (5 bases each). Germline lookup yields CDR1 MDHEN and CDR2 SYDVKM. The CDR3 spans 15 residues. V shed 5 bases and J shed 2 bases, with 16 bases lying between them. For the CDR3, the DNA is TGTGCCAGCAGTACCCCCGGGACCATAGCCTACGAGCAGTACTTC. Translated, it gives CASSTPGTIAYEQYF. Looking up the rest from reference TRBV28 and TRBJ2-7 gives the full variable domain: DVKVTQSSRYLVKRTGEKVFLECVQDMDHENMFWYRQDPGLGLRLIYFSYDVKMKEKGDIPEGYSVSREKKERFSLILESASTNQTSMYLCASSTPGTIAYEQYFGPGTRLTVT.

This sequence joins TRBV7-2 and TRBJ1-2; the D is unclear. The germline CDR1 and CDR2 sequences are SGHTA and FQGNSA. V lost 5 bases, J lost 5 bases, and 6 bases lay in between. CDR3 length: 11 residues. DNA of the CDR3: TGTGCCAGCAGCGCCGGATATGGCTACACCTTC. Translated, it gives CASSAGYGYTF.

This rearrangement joins TRBV10-3 to TRBJ2-7; D remains ambiguous. The CDR3 loop spans 14 amino acids. CDR1 and CDR2 (germline): ENHRY, SYGVKD. Between the trimmed V and J ends, which lost 4 bases and 5 bases, there was a span of 15 bases. The CDR3 DNA reads as TGTGCCATCAGTGCCGACCTCCTAACCCACGAGCAGTACTTC. Amino acids: CAISADLLTHEQYF.

The gene calls are TRBV7-2 and TRBJ2-1, with a tentative D call TRBD2 (6 bases). Germline CDR1 is SGHTA and CDR2 is FQGNSA. V was cut by 10 bases and J by 2 bases, with 15 bases left in between. The CDR3 is made up of 14 amino acids. The CDR3 DNA reads TGTGCCAACTCGGAGGGCCCAGCCTACAATGAGCAGTTCTTC. Translation gives CANSEGPAYNEQFF.

The chain is built from TRBV7-9 and TRBJ1-4; D unresolved. The CDR3 runs to 14 residues. Per the germline V gene, CDR1 is SEHNR and CDR2 is FQNEAQ (reference sequence). Trimming pared 5 bases from V and 8 bases from J, leaving 15 bases between. The CDR3 bases are TGTGCCAGCAGCCGTGAAAGGGCGGGGGAAAAACTGTTTTTT. Translated, it gives CASSRERAGEKLFF.

The rearrangement uses TRBV28 and TRBJ1-2; D unclear. CDR1 and CDR2 (germline): MDHEN, SYDVKM. Trimming took off 6 bases at V and 7 bases at J, with 9 bases between the two ends. The CDR3 is 11 residues long. CDR3 DNA sequence: TGTGCCAGCAGCCATGGGCTTGGCTACACCTTC. Translating gives CASSHGLGYTF.

CDR3 sequence: CASSDVGFGGTEAFF. CDR3 nucleotides: TGTGCCAGCAGTGATGTAGGGTTTGGGGGAACTGAAGCTTTCTTT. The genes are TRBV2 and TRBJ1-1, with D possibly being TRBD1 (5 bases). The germline gives CDR1 SNHLY, CDR2 FYNNEI. V was clipped by 3 bases and J by 5 bases, with 16 bases between them. The CDR3 extends over 15 amino acids.

The J gene is TRBJ1-2, the V gene TRBV28, with D perhaps TRBD1 (5 bases). V was shortened by 6 bases and J by 8 bases, with 13 bases between the two germline ends. Looked up from germline, CDR1 is MDHEN and CDR2 is SYDVKM. This CDR3 contains 12 residues. CDR3 sequence: CASSPRVLGYTF. As DNA, the CDR3 is TGTGCCAGCAGCCCCAGGGTTTTGGGCTACACCTTC.

The chain links TRBV30 to TRBJ1-5; D possibly corresponds to TRBD1 (5 bases). The CDR3 covers 13 residues. The germline gives CDR1 GTSNPN, CDR2 SVGIG (reference sequence). Trimming stripped 0 bases from V and 6 bases from J, with 9 bases between. CDR3 bases: TGTGCCTGGAGTGTCGGGGCACCTCAGCCCCAGCATTTT. Translation: CAWSVGAPQPQHF.

The rearrangement uses TRBV7-9 and TRBJ1-1; 11 bases are shared with TRBD1. The germline gives CDR1 SEHNR, CDR2 FQNEAQ (reference sequence). Trimming removed 5 bases from V and 3 bases from J; junction bases left unmatched: 8. CDR3 length equals 16 residues. In DNA, the CDR3 is TGTGCCAGCAGCCCTACGGACAGGGGGCCTTACACTGAAGCTTTCTTT. It codes for CASSPTDRGPYTEAFF.

The chain joins TRBV4-3 to TRBJ2-3, with TRBD2 matching 11 bases. With V trimmed by 4 bases and J by 1 base, 7 bases remained unmatched. Germline V gives CDR1 LGHNA, CDR2 YSLEER. The CDR3 has 17 amino acids. CDR3 loop: CASSRSGTSGRTDTQYF. The CDR3 nucleotides are TGCGCCAGCAGCCGCTCCGGGACTAGCGGTCGCACAGATACGCAGTATTTT.

This chain uses TRBV2 with TRBJ1-2; a weak D match, TRBD1 (6 bases). Germline V CDR1 and CDR2: SNHLY, FYNNEI. CDR3 length equals 14 residues. Trimming cost V 0 bases and J 6 bases, with 11 bases left between them. CDR3 DNA: TGTGCCAGCAGTGAAGCAGGCAGGGGAGATGGCTACACCTTC. Translating it yields CASSEAGRGDGYTF.

The chain is built from TRBV15 and TRBJ1-4; D unresolved. V was clipped by 9 bases and J by 8 bases, with 16 bases between them. Germline lookup yields CDR1 LNHNV and CDR2 YYDKDF (reference sequence). The CDR3 totals 13 residues. CDR3 protein: CATRASLGEKLFF. In DNA, the CDR3 is TGTGCCACGCGAGCGTCATTGGGGGAAAAACTGTTTTTT.

This chain joins TRBV27 and TRBJ2-2; tentatively, D is TRBD1 or TRBD2 (5 bases each). The CDR3 is 12 residues long. The germline V gene has CDR1 MNHEY and CDR2 SMNVEV (reference sequence). Trimming shortened V by 8 bases and J by 4 bases, and 8 bases separated the two germline ends. CDR3 protein: CASSGTTGELFF. The DNA of the CDR3 is TGTGCCAGCTCTGGGACCACCGGGGAGCTGTTTTTT.